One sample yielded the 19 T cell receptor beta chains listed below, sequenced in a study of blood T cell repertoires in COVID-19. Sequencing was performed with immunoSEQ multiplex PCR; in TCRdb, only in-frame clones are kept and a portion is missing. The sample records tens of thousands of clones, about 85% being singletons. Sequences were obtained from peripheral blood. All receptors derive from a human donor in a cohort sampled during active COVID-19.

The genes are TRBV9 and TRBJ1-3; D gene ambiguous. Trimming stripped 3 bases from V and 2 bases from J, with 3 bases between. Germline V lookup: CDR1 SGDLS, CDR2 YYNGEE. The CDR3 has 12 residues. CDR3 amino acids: CASSATGNTIYF. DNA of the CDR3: TGTGCCAGCAGCGCCACTGGAAACACCATATATTTT.

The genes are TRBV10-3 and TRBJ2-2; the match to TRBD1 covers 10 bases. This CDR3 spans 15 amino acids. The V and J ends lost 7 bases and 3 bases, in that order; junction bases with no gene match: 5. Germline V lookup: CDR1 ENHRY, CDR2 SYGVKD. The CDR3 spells CAIKATGGDTGELFF. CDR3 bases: TGTGCCATCAAAGCGACAGGGGGCGACACCGGGGAGCTGTTTTTT.

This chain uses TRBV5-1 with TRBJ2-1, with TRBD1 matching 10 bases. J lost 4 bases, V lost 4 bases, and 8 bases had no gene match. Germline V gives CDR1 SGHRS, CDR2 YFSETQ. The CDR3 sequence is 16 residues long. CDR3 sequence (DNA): TGCGCCAGCAGCCGGGGAGACAGGGGGCTGTACAATGAGCAGTTCTTC. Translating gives CASSRGDRGLYNEQFF.

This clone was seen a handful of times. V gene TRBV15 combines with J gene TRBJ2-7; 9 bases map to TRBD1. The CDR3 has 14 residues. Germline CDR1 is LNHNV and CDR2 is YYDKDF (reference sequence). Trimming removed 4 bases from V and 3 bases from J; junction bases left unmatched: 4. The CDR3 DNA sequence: TGTGCCACCAGCATCGACAGGGGGAACTACGAGCAGTACTTC. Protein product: CATSIDRGNYEQYF.

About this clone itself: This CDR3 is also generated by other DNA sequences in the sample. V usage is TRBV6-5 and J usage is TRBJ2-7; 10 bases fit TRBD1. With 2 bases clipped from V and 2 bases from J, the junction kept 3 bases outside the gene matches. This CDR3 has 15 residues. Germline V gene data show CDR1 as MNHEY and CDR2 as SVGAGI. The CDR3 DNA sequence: TGTGCCAGCAGTTACCGGGACAGGGGAACCTACGAGCAGTACTTC. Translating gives CASSYRDRGTYEQYF.

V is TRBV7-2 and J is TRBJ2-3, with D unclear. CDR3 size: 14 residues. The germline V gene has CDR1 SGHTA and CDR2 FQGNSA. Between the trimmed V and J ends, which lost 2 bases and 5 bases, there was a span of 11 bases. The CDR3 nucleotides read TGTGCCAGCAGCTTATCCCCTCTAGGAGATACGCAGTATTTT. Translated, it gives CASSLSPLGDTQYF. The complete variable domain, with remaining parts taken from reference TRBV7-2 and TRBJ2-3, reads GAGVSQSPSNKVTEKGKDVELRCDPISGHTALYWYRQSLGQGLEFLIYFQGNSAPDKSGLPSDRFSAERTGGSVSTLTIQRTQQEDSAVYLCASSLSPLGDTQYFGPGTRLTVL.

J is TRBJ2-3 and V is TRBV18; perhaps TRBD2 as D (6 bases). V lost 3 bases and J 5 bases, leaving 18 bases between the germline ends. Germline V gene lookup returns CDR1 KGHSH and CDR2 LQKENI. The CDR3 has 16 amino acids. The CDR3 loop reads CASSPGGVSSGDTQYF. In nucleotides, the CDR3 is TGTGCCAGCTCACCGGGCGGGGTTTCGTCGGGAGATACGCAGTATTTT.

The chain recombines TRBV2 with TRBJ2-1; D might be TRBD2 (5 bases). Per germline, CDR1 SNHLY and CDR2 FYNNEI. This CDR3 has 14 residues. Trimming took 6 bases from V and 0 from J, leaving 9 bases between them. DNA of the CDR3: TGTGCCAGCAGGCAGCGGAGCTCCTACAATGAGCAGTTCTTC. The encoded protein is CASRQRSSYNEQFF.

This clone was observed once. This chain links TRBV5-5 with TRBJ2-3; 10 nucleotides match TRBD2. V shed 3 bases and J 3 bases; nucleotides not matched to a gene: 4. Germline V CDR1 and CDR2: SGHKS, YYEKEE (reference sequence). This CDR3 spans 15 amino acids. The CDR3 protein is CASSWSGRETDTQYF. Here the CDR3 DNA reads TGTGCCAGCAGCTGGAGCGGGAGGGAAACAGATACGCAGTATTTT. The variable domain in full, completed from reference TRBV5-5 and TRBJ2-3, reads DAGVTQSPTHLIKTRGQQVTLRCSPISGHKSVSWYQQVLGQGPQFIFQYYEKEERGRGNFPDRFSARQFPNYSSELNVNALLLGDSALYLCASSWSGRETDTQYFGPGTRLTVL.

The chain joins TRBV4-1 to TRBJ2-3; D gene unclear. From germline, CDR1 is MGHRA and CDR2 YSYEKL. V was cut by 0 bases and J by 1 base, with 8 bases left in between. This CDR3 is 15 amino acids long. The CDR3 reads CASSQDPQGTDTQYF. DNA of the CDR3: TGCGCCAGCAGCCAAGATCCCCAGGGCACAGATACGCAGTATTTT.

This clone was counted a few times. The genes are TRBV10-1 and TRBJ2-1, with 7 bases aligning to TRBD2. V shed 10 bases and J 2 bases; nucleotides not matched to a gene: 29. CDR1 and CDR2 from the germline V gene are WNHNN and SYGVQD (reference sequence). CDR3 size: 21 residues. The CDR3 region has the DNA TGCGCCACCCCAGAGATCGGGCCTACTAGCGAACCCTACAGACCCTACAATGAGCAGTTCTTC. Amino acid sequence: CATPEIGPTSEPYRPYNEQFF.

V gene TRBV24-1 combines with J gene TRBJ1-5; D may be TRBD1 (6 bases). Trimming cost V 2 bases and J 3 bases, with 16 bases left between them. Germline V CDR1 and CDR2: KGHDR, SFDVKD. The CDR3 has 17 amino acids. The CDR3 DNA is TGTGCCACCAGTGATTCCGGGCCCAGGGGTTCCAATCAGCCCCAGCATTTT. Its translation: CATSDSGPRGSNQPQHF.

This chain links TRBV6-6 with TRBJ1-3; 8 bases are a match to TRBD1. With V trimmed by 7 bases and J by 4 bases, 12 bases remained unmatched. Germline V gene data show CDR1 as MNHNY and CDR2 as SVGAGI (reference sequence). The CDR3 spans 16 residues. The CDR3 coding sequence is TGTGCCAGCACCGCCCTGGACAGGGTCCGCGGAAACACCATATATTTT. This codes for CASTALDRVRGNTIYF.

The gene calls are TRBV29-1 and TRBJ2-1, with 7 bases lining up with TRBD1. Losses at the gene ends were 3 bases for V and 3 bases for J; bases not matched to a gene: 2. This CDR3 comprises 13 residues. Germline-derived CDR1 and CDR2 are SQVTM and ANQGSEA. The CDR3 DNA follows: TGCAGCGTTGACGGGACAGACTACAATGAGCAGTTCTTC. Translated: CSVDGTDYNEQFF.

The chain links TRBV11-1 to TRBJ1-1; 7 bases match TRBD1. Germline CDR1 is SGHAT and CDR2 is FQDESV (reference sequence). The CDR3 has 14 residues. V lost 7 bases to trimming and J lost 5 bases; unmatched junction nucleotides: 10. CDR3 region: CASIAGGVYTEAFF. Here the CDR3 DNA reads TGTGCCAGCATTGCAGGGGGAGTCTATACTGAAGCTTTCTTT.

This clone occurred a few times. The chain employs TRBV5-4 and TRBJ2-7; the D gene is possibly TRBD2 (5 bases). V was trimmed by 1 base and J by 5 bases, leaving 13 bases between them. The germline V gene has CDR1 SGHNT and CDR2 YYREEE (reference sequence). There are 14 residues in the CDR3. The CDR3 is CASSLRESMNEQYF. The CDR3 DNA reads TGTGCCAGCAGCTTGAGGGAGTCGATGAACGAGCAGTACTTC. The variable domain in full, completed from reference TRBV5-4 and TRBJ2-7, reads ETGVTQSPTHLIKTRGQQVTLRCSSQSGHNTVSWYQQALGQGPQFIFQYYREEENGRGNFPPRFSGLQFPNYSSELNVNALELDDSALYLCASSLRESMNEQYFGPGTRLTVT.

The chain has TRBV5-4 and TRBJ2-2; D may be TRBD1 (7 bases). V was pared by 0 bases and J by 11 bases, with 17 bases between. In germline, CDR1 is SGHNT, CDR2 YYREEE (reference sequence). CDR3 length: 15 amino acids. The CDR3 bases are TGTGCCAGCAGCTTGGGACAGGGAGGTCCGATTGAGCTGTTTTTT. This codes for CASSLGQGGPIELFF.

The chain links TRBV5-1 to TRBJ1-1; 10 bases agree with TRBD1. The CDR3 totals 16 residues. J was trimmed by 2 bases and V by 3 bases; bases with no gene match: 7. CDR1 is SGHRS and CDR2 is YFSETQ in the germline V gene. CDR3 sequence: CASSSRQGARNTEAFF. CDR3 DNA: TGCGCCAGCAGCTCGAGACAGGGGGCGAGAAACACTGAAGCTTTCTTT.

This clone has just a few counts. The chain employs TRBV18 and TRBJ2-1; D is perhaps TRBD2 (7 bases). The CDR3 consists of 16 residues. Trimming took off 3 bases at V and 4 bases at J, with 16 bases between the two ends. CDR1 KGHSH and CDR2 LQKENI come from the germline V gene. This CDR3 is CASSPGRGSRYNEQFF. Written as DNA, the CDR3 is TGTGCCAGCTCACCGGGGAGGGGGAGTCGGTACAATGAGCAGTTCTTC.